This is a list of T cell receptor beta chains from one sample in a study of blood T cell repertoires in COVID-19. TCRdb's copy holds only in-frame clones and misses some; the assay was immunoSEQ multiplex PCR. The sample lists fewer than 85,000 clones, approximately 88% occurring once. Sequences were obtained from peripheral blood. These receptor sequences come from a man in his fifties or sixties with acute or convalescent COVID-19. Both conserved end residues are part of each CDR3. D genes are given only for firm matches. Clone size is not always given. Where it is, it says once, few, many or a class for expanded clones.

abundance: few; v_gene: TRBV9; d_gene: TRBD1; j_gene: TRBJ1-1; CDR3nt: TGTGCCAGCAGCCCCCTGGGGGACGACAGGGGGAGTGAAGCTTTCTTT; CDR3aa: CASSPLGDDRGSEAFF
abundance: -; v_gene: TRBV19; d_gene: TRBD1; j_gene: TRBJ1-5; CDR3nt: TGTGCCAGTAGCTGGGGGACAGGGAAAATGATAAGCAATCAGCCCCAGCATTTT; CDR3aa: CASSWGTGKMISNQPQHF
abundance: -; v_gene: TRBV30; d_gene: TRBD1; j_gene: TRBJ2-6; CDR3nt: TGTGCCTGGAGTCACGGGACAGGGGGCTATTGGGCCAACGTCCTGACTTTC; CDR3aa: CAWSHGTGGYWANVLTF
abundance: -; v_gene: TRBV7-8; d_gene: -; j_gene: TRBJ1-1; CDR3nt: TGTGCCAGCAGCCCCACAGGGATGAACACTGAAGCTTTCTTT; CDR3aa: CASSPTGMNTEAFF
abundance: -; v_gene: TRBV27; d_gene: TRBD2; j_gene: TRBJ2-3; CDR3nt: TGTGCCAGCAGTCTCGGTTTGGGGGGGACCCGTAGCACAGATACGCAGTATTTT; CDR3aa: CASSLGLGGTRSTDTQYF
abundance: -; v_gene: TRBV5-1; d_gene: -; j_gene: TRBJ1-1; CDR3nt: TGCGCCAGCAGCTTTAGGGGTGTCGCTGAAGCTTTCTTT; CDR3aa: CASSFRGVAEAFF
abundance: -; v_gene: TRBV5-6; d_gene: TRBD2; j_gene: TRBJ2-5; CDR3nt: TGTGCCAGCAGCTTGGGATGGGTAGCGGGGGGGCAAGGCCAAGAGACCCAGTACTTC; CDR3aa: CASSLGWVAGGQGQETQYF
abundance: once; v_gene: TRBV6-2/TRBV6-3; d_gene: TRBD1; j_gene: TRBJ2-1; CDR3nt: TGTGCCAGCAGCTCGAGGACAGGAACCTACAATGAGCAGTTCTTC; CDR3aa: CASSSRTGTYNEQFF
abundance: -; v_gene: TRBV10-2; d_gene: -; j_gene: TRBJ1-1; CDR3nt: TGCGCCAGCAGTGAAGGCAGGTACACTGAAGCTTTCTTT; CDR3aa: CASSEGRYTEAFF
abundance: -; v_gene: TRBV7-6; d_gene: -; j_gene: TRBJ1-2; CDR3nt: TGTGCCCTAGGGGAGGGTGGGTTATATGGCTACACCTTC; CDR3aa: CALGEGGLYGYTF
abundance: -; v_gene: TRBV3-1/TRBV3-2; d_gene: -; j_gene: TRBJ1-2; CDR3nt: TGTGCCAGCAGCCAAGCGGAGTATGGCTACACCTTC; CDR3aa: CASSQAEYGYTF
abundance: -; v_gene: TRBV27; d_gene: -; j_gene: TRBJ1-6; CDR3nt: TGTGCCAGCAGTTTTAGGGGCGTTAATTCACCCCTCCACTTT; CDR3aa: CASSFRGVNSPLHF
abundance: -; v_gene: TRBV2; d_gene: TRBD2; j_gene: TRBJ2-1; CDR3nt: TGTGCCAGTTCTAGCCCTACTACCTTAGCGGGGAACGAGCAGTTCTTC; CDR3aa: CASSSPTTLAGNEQFF
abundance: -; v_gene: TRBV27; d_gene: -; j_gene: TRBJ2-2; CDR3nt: TGTGCCAGCAGCCTTATTACAGGGACCACCGGGGAGCTGTTTTTT; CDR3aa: CASSLITGTTGELFF
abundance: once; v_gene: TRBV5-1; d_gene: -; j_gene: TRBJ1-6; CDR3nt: TGCGCCAGCAGCTTGGACAGGTATAATTCACCCCTCCACTTT; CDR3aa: CASSLDRYNSPLHF
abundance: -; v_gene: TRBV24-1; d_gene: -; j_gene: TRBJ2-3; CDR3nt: TGTGCCACCAGTGATCCCACCCCAGGCCCACCAACCTACACAGATACGCAGTATTTT; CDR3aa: CATSDPTPGPPTYTDTQYF
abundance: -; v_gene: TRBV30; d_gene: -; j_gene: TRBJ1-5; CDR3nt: TGTGCCTGGAGTAAGTTACCGGGGTATAGCAATCAGCCCCAGCATTTT; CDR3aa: CAWSKLPGYSNQPQHF
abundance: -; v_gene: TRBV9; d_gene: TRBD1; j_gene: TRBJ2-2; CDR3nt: TGTGCCAGCAGCCAAACCTCCGGGACAGTCACCGGGGAGCTGTTTTTT; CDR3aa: CASSQTSGTVTGELFF
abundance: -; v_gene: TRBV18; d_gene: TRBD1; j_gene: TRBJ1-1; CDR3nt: TGTGCCAGCTCACCAGAACAGGGGAAGAACACTGAAGCTTTCTTT; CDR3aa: CASSPEQGKNTEAFF
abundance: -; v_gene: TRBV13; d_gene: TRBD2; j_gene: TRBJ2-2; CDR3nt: TGTGCCAGCAGCTTAGGACTAGCGGGGGGCTTCACCGGGGAGCTGTTTTTT; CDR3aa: CASSLGLAGGFTGELFF